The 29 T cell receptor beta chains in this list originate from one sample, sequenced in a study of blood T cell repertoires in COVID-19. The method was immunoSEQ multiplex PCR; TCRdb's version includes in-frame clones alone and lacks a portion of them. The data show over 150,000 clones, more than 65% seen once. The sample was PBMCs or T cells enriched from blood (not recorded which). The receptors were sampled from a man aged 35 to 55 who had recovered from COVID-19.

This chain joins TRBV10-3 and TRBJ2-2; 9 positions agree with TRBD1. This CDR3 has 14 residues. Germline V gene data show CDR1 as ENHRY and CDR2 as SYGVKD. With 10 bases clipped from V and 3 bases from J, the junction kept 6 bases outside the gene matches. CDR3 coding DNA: TGTGCCACCCGGGACAGGGCGGACACCGGGGAGCTGTTTTTT. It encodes CATRDRADTGELFF.

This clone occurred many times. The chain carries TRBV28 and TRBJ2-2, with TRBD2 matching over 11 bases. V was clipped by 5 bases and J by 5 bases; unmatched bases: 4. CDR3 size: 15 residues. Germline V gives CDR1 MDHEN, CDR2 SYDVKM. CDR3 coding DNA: TGTGCCAGCAGTGGGCCTAGCGGGGGGACCGGGGAGCTGTTTTTT. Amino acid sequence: CASSGPSGGTGELFF.

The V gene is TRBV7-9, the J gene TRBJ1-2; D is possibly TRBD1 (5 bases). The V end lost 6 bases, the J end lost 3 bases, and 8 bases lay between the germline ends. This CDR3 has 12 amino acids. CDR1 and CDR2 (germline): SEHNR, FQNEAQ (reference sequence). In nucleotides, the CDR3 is TGTGCCAGCAGGGGGCTGGACTATGGCTACACCTTC. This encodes CASRGLDYGYTF.

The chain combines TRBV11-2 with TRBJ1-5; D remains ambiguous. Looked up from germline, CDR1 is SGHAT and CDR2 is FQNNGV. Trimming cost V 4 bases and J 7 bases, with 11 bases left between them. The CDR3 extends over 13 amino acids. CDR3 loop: CASSSGPSQPQHF. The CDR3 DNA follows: TGTGCCAGCAGCTCCGGTCCTTCGCAGCCCCAGCATTTT.

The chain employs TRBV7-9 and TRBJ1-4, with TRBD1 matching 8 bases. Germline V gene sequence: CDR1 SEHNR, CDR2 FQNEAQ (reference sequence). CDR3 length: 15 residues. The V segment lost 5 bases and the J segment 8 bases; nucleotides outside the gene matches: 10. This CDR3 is CASSTTGAYTEKLFF. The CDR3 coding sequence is TGTGCCAGCAGCACGACAGGGGCGTACACCGAAAAACTGTTTTTT.

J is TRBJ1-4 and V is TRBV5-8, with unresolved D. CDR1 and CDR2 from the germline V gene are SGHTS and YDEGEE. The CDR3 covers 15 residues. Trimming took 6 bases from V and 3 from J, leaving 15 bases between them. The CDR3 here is CASNPLRGANEKLFF. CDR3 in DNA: TGTGCCAGCAACCCGTTGAGAGGTGCTAATGAAAAACTGTTTTTT.

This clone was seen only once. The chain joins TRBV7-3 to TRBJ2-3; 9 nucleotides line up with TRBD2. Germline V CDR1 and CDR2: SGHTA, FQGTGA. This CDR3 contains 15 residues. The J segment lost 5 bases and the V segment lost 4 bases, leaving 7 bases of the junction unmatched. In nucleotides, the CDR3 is TGTGCCAGCAGCTACTTAGCGGGGGCGCAAGATACGCAGTATTTT. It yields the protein CASSYLAGAQDTQYF.

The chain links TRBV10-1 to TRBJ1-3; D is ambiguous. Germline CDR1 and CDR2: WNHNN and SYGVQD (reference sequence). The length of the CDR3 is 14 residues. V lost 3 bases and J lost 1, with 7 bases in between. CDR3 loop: CASSDRRSGNTIYF. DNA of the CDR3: TGCGCCAGCAGTGATCGGAGGTCTGGAAACACCATATATTTT.

The CDR3 here is CASSPGGGSYNSPLHF. The CDR3 region has the DNA TGTGCCAGCTCTCCTGGCGGGGGCTCCTATAATTCACCCCTCCACTTT. The chain recombines TRBV28 with TRBJ1-6, with D possibly being TRBD1 (5 bases). The CDR3 has 16 residues. Germline CDR1 and CDR2: MDHEN and SYDVKM. V dropped 8 bases and J dropped 0 bases, with 14 bases sitting between them.

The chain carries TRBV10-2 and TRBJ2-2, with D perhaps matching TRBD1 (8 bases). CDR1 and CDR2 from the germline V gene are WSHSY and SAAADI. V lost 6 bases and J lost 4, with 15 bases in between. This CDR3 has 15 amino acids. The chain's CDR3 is CASRDRERGTGELFF. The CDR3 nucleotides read TGCGCCAGCAGGGACAGGGAGCGGGGCACCGGGGAGCTGTTTTTT.

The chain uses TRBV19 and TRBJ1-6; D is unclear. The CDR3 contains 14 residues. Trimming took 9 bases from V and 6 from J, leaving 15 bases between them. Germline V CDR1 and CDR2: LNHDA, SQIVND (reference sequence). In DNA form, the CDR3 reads TGTGCCAGCGCCCCCGGGTCATCTAATTCACCCCTCCACTTT. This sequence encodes CASAPGSSNSPLHF.

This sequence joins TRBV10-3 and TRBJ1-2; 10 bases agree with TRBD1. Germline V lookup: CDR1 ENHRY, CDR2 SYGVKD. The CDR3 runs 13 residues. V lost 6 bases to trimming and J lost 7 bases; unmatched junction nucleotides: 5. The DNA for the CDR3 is TGTGCCATCAGCCGGGACAGGGGTCCTGGCTACACCTTC. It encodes CAISRDRGPGYTF.

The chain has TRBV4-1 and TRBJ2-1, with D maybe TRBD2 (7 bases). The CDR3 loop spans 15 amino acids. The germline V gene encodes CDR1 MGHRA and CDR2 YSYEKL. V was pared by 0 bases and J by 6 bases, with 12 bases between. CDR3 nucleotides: TGCGCCAGCAGCCAAGACGCGGGGGCCCGCAATGAGCAGTTCTTC. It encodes CASSQDAGARNEQFF.

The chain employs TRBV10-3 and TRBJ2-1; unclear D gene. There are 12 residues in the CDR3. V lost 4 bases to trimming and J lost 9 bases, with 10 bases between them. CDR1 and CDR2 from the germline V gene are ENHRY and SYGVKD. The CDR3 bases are TGTGCCATCAGTGGGTTAGCTAGTGAGCAGTTCTTC. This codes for CAISGLASEQFF.

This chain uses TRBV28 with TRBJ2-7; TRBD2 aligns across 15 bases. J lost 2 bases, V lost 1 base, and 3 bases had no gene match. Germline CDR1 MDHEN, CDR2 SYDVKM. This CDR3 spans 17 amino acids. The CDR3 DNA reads TGTGCCAGCAGTTTATTTGGACTAGCGGGGGGGGCCTACGAGCAGTACTTC. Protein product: CASSLFGLAGGAYEQYF.

CDR3 bases: TGTGCCAGTAGTATAACAGGGGGAGGAGAGCAGTTCTTC. Translating gives CASSITGGGEQFF. The chain links TRBV19 to TRBJ2-1; 8 bases map to TRBD1. The V gene's germline CDR1 is LNHDA and CDR2 SQIVND (reference sequence). The CDR3 totals 13 residues. The V and J ends lost 2 bases and 10 bases, in that order; junction bases with no gene match: 4.

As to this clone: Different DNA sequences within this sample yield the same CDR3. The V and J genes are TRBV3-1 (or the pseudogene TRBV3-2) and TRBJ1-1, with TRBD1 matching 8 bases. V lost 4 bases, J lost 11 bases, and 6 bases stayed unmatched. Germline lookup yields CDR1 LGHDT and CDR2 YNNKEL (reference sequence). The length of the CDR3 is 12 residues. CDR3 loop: CASSPGQGRAFF. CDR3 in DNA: TGTGCCAGCAGCCCCGGACAGGGACGGGCTTTCTTT.

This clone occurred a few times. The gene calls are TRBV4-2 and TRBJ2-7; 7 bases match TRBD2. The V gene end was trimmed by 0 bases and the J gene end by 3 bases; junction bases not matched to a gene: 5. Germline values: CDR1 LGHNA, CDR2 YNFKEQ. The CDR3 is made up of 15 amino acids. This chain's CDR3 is CASSQDAGAGYEQYF. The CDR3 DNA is TGTGCCAGCAGCCAAGATGCGGGAGCTGGCTACGAGCAGTACTTC.

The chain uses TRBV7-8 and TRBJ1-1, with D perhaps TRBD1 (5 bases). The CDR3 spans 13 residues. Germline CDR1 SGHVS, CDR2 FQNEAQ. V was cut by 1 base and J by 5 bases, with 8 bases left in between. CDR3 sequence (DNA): TGTGCCAGCAGCTTAGGGGAGGGGACTGAAGCTTTCTTT. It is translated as CASSLGEGTEAFF.

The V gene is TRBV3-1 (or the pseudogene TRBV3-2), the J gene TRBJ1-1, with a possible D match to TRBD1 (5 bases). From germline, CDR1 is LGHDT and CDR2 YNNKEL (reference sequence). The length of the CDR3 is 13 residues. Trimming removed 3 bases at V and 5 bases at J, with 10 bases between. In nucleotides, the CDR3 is TGTGCCAGCAGCCATACAGGTCCGACTGAAGCTTTCTTT. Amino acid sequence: CASSHTGPTEAFF.

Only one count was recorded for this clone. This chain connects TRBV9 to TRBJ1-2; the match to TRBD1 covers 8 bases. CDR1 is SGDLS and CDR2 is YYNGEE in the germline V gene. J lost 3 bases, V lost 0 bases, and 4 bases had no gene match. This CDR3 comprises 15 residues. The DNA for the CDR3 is TGTGCCAGCAGCGTAGGGGTGGGACAGGACTATGGCTACACCTTC. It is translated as CASSVGVGQDYGYTF. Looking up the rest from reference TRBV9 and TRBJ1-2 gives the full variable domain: DSGVTQTPKHLITATGQRVTLRCSPRSGDLSVYWYQQSLDQGLQFLIQYYNGEERAKGNILERFSAQQFPDLHSELNLSSLELGDSALYFCASSVGVGQDYGYTFGSGTRLTVV.

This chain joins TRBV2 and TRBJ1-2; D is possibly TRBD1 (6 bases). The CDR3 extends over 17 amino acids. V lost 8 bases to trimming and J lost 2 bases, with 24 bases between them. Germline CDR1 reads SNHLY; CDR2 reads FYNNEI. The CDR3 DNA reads TGTGCCAGCCTAGCCCCGGGACACATGAGCCAGAACTATGGCTACACCTTC. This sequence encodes CASLAPGHMSQNYGYTF.

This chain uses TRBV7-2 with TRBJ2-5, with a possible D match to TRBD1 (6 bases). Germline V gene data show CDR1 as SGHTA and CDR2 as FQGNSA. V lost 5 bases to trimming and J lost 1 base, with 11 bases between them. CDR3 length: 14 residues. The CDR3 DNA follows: TGTGCCAGCAGCAAAGACAGGAGCCAAGAGACCCAGTACTTC. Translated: CASSKDRSQETQYF.

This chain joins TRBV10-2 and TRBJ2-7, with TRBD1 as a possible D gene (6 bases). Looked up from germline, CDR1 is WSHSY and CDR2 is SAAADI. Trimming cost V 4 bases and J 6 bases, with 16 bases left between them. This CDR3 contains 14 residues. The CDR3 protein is CASSAQQGVGEQYF. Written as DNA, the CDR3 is TGCGCCAGCAGTGCTCAACAGGGAGTTGGCGAGCAGTACTTC.

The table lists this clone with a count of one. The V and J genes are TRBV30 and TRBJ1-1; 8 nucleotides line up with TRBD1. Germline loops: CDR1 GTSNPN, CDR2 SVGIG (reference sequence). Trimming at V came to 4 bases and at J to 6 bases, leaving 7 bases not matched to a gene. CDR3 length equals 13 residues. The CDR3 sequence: CAWTTGDDAEAFF. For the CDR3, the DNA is TGTGCCTGGACGACAGGGGATGACGCTGAAGCTTTCTTT.

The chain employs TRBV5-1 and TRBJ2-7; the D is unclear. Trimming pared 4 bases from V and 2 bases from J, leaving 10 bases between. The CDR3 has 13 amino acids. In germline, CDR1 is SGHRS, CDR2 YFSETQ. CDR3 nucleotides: TGCGCCAGCAGCCTGGGCGGTACCTACGAGCAGTACTTC. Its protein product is CASSLGGTYEQYF. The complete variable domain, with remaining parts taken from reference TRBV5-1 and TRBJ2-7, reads KAGVTQTPRYLIKTRGQQVTLSCSPISGHRSVSWYQQTPGQGLQFLFEYFSETQRNKGNFPGRFSGRQFSNSRSEMNVSTLELGDSALYLCASSLGGTYEQYFGPGTRLTVT.

The CDR3 loop is CASRDKLRASYEQYF. CDR3 DNA sequence: TGTGCCAGCAGAGACAAACTCAGGGCATCCTACGAGCAGTACTTC. This chain connects TRBV2 to TRBJ2-7, with a tentative D call TRBD1 (5 bases). The CDR3 contains 15 residues. Germline loops: CDR1 SNHLY, CDR2 FYNNEI. V was shortened by 6 bases and J by 1 base, with 16 bases between the two germline ends. Using reference TRBV2 and TRBJ2-7 for the parts outside the CDR3, the full variable domain is EPEVTQTPSHQVTQMGQEVILRCVPISNHLYFYWYRQILGQKVEFLVSFYNNEISEKSEIFDDQFSVERPDGSNFTLKIRSTKLEDSAMYFCASRDKLRASYEQYFGPGTRLTVT.

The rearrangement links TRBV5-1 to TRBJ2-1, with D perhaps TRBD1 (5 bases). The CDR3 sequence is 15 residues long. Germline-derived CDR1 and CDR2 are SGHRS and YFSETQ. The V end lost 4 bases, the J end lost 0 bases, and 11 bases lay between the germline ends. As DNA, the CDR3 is TGCGCCAGCAGCCCGGACACGTCCTCCTACAATGAGCAGTTCTTC. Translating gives CASSPDTSSYNEQFF.

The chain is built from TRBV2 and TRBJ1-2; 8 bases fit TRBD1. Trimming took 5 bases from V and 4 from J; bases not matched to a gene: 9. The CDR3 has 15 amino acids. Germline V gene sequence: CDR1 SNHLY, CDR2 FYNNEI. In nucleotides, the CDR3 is TGTGCCAGCAGTCCTACCGGGACAGGAGCCTATGGCTACACCTTC. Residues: CASSPTGTGAYGYTF.